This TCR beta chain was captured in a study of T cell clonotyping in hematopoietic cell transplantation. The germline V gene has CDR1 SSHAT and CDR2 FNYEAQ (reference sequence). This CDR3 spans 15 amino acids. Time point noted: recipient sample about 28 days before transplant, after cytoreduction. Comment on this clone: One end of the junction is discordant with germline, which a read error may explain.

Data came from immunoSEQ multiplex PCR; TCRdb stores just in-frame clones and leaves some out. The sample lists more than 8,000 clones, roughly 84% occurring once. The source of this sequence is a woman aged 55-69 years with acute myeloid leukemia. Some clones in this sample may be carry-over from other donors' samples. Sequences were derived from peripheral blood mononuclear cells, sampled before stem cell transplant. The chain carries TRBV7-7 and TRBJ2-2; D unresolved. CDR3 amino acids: CASSLDPGFTGELFF. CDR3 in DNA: TGTGCTAGCAGCTTAGACCCCGGGTTTACCGGGGAGCTGTTTTTT.